What follows are 10 T cell receptor beta chains derived from one specimen sequenced in a study of shared clonotypes between healthy human individuals. TCRdb's copy holds only in-frame clones and misses some; the assay was immunoSEQ multiplex PCR. The sample lists around 690,000 clones, about nine tenths occurring once. Sequenced input: memory CD8+ T cells from PBMCs. This sample's subset: CD45RO+ cells pooled with CCR7-negative TemRA cells. The receptors come from a man between 18 and 35 years old in good health. Some clones in this sample may be carry-over from other donors' samples.

Only one count was recorded for this clone. Other DNA sequences of this sample code for an identical CDR3. The gene calls are TRBV28 and TRBJ2-1; 7 bases agree with TRBD2. V lost 1 base to trimming and J lost 0 bases; unmatched junction nucleotides: 0. The CDR3 has 15 amino acids. Germline assignment: CDR1 MDHEN and CDR2 SYDVKM. CDR3 sequence (DNA): TGTGCCAGCAGTTTATTAGCGGGCTCCTACAATGAGCAGTTCTTC. This encodes CASSLLAGSYNEQFF. Combining the CDR3 with reference TRBV28 and TRBJ2-1 gives the whole variable domain DVKVTQSSRYLVKRTGEKVFLECVQDMDHENMFWYRQDPGLGLRLIYFSYDVKMKEKGDIPEGYSVSREKKERFSLILESASTNQTSMYLCASSLLAGSYNEQFFGPGTRLTVL.

The rearrangement uses TRBV7-9 and TRBJ1-1; D gene uncertain. Between the trimmed V and J ends, which lost 5 bases and 4 bases, there was a span of 17 bases. From germline, CDR1 is SEHNR and CDR2 FQNEAQ (reference sequence). The CDR3 consists of 15 residues. Written as DNA, the CDR3 is TGTGCCAGCAGCCCCCCCCGTAGCACCGCCACTGAAGCTTTCTTT. This encodes CASSPPRSTATEAFF.

The J gene is TRBJ2-7, the V gene TRBV4-1, with 8 bases matching TRBD2. The CDR3 has 15 residues. The J segment lost 2 bases and the V segment lost 3 bases, leaving 6 bases of the junction unmatched. Germline CDR1 is MGHRA and CDR2 is YSYEKL. The CDR3 DNA reads as TGCGCCAGCAGCCATAGCGGGACGGGTACCTACGAGCAGTACTTC. This sequence encodes CASSHSGTGTYEQYF.

The genes are TRBV27 and TRBJ2-1, with D tentatively TRBD2 (5 bases). Germline CDR1 MNHEY, CDR2 SMNVEV (reference sequence). This CDR3 is 14 amino acids long. The germline V and J ends were trimmed by 4 bases and 8 bases, with 15 bases remaining between them. The CDR3 coding sequence is TGTGCCAGCAGTTCCCTGCGGACTGGCCATGAGCAGTTCTTC. This translates into CASSSLRTGHEQFF.

This chain uses TRBV29-1 with TRBJ2-5; D gene unclear. V was trimmed by 6 bases and J by 2 bases, leaving 4 bases between them. Looked up from germline, CDR1 is SQVTM and CDR2 is ANQGSEA. The CDR3 length is 10 residues. The chain's CDR3 is CSVPQETQYF. CDR3 sequence (DNA): TGCAGCGTACCGCAAGAGACCCAGTACTTC.

The chain couples TRBV27 to TRBJ1-1, with 7 nucleotides matching TRBD1. V lost 0 bases to trimming and J lost 3 bases; unmatched junction nucleotides: 10. There are 17 residues in the CDR3. Germline V CDR1 and CDR2: MNHEY, SMNVEV (reference sequence). The CDR3 DNA reads TGTGCCAGCAGTTTATCCCATACCAGGGGGTGGGACACTGAAGCTTTCTTT. It specifies CASSLSHTRGWDTEAFF.

This chain uses TRBV27 with TRBJ2-7; D not resolved. Germline V gives CDR1 MNHEY, CDR2 SMNVEV (reference sequence). The V end was cut by 4 bases, the J end by 5 bases, with 12 bases between. This CDR3 is built from 13 residues. CDR3 sequence reads: CASSWGVGDEQYF. CDR3 sequence (DNA): TGTGCCAGCAGTTGGGGTGTTGGCGACGAGCAGTACTTC.

This clone has only one observation. The chain uses TRBV5-4 and TRBJ2-3, with D uncertain. This CDR3 has 16 amino acids. The germline gives CDR1 SGHNT, CDR2 YYREEE (reference sequence). Trimming pared 3 bases from V and 0 bases from J, leaving 14 bases between. The CDR3 DNA follows: TGTGCCAGCAGCTCATCTCCTACCTCTAGCACAGATACGCAGTATTTT. It encodes CASSSSPTSSTDTQYF. The entire variable domain, with the rest obtained from reference TRBV5-4 and TRBJ2-3, is as follows: ETGVTQSPTHLIKTRGQQVTLRCSSQSGHNTVSWYQQALGQGPQFIFQYYREEENGRGNFPPRFSGLQFPNYSSELNVNALELDDSALYLCASSSSPTSSTDTQYFGPGTRLTVL.

This rearrangement joins TRBV14 to TRBJ1-1; D perhaps matches TRBD1 (5 bases). The germline V gene has CDR1 SGHDN and CDR2 FVKESK. This CDR3 spans 14 amino acids. V was trimmed by 5 bases and J by 1 base, leaving 11 bases between them. The CDR3 loop is CASSYTGWNTEAFF. CDR3 nucleotides: TGTGCCAGCAGCTATACAGGTTGGAACACTGAAGCTTTCTTT.

The rearrangement links TRBV7-6 to TRBJ2-7; D gene unclear. CDR3 length: 14 residues. CDR1 is SGHVS, CDR2 FNYEAQ, per germline. Deletions cut 1 base from V and 0 bases from J, with 7 bases between. CDR3 DNA: TGTGCCAGCAGCTTAGTCGAGGACTCCTACGAGCAGTACTTC. This translates into CASSLVEDSYEQYF.